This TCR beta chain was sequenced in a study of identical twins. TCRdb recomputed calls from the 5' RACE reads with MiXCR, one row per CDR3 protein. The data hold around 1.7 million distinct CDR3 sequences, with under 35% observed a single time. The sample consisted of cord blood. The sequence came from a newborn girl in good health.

The CDR3 reads CASSSDSMGNTEAFF. The CDR3 DNA reads TGCGCCAGCAGTTCGGACAGCATGGGGAACACTGAAGCTTTCTTT. The chain recombines TRBV10-2 with TRBJ1-1; D perhaps matches TRBD1 (6 bases). This CDR3 region has 15 residues. Germline V gene data show CDR1 as WSHSY and CDR2 as SAAADI. V lost 5 bases and J 1 base, leaving 14 bases between the germline ends.